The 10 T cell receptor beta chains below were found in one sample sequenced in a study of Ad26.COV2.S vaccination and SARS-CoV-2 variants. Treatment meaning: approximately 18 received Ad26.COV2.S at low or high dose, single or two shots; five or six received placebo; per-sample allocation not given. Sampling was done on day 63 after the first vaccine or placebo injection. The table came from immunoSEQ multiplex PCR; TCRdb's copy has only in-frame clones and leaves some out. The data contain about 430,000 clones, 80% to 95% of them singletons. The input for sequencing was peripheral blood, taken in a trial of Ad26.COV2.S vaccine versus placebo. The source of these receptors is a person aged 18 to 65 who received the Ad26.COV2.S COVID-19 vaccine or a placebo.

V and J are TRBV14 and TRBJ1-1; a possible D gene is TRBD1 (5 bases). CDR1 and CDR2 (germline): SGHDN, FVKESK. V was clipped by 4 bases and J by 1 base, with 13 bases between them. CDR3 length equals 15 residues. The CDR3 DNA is TGTGCCAGCAGCCTTCAGGGTTTCGGGAACACTGAAGCTTTCTTT. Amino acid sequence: CASSLQGFGNTEAFF.

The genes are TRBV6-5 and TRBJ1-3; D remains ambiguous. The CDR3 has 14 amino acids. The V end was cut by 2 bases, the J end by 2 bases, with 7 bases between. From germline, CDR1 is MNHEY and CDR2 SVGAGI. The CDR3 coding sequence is TGTGCCAGCAGTTACAGCGGGGCTGGAAACACCATATATTTT. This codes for CASSYSGAGNTIYF.

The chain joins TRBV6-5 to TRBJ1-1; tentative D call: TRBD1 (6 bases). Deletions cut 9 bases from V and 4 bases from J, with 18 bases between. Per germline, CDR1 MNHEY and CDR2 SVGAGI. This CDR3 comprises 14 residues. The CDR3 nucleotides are TGTGCCAGTATAGACAGGCAGGGAGGCACTGAAGCTTTCTTT. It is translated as CASIDRQGGTEAFF.

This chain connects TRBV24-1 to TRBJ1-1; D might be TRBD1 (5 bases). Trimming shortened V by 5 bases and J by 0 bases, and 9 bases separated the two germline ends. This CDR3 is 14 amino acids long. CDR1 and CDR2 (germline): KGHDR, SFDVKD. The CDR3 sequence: CATSAGAMNTEAFF. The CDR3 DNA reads TGTGCCACCAGTGCTGGGGCTATGAACACTGAAGCTTTCTTT.

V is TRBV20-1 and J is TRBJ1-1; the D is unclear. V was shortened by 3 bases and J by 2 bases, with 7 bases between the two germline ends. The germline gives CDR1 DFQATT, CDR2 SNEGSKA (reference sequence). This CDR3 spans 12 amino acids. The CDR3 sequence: CSASADNTEAFF. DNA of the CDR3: TGCAGTGCTAGTGCGGACAACACTGAAGCTTTCTTT.

CDR3 loop: CAWSLVGVSGNTIYF. CDR3 in DNA: TGTGCCTGGAGTCTAGTGGGGGTTTCTGGAAACACCATATATTTT. The V and J genes are TRBV30 and TRBJ1-3; D possibly corresponds to TRBD1 (5 bases). Trimming shortened V by 2 bases and J by 1 base, and 12 bases separated the two germline ends. Germline CDR1 reads GTSNPN; CDR2 reads SVGIG (reference sequence). The CDR3 contains 15 residues.

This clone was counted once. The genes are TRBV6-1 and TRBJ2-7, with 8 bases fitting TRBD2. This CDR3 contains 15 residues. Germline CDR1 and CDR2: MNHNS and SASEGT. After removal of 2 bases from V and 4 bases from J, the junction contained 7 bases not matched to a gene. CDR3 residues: CASSESSGSWYEQYF. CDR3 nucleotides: TGTGCCAGCAGTGAATCGAGCGGGAGTTGGTACGAGCAGTACTTC.

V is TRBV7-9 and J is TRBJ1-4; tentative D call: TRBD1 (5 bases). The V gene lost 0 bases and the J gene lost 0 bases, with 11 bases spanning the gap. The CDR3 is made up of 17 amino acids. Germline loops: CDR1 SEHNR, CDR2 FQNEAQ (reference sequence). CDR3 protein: CASSLASTAATNEKLFF. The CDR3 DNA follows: TGTGCCAGCAGCTTAGCCTCGACAGCCGCAACTAATGAAAAACTGTTTTTT.

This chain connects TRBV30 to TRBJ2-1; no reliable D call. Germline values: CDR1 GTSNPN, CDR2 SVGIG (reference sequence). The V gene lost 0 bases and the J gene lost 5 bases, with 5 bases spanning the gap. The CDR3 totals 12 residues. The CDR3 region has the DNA TGTGCCTGGAGTGTAAGGGACAATGAGCAGTTCTTC. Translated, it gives CAWSVRDNEQFF.

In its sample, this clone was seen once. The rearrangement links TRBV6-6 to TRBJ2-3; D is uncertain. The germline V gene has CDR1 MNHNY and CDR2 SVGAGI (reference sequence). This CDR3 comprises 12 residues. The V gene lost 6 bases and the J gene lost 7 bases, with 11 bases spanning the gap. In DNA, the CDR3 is TGTGCCAGCAGCCCGGGCGGAAATACGCAGTATTTT. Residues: CASSPGGNTQYF.